Listed here are 10 T cell receptor beta chains from one sample, sequenced in a study of blood T cell repertoires in COVID-19. Libraries were prepared by immunoSEQ multiplex PCR; TCRdb keeps only in-frame clonotypes and omits some of them. Among 9,200 or so clones, approximately 87% were seen once, and the ten largest hold more than 8%. Source material: peripheral blood. The receptor source for this set is a man aged 60-69 years with acute or convalescent COVID-19.

The CDR3 is CASLKTGSHNEQFF. The CDR3 DNA reads as TGTGCCAGCCTCAAGACAGGGTCCCACAATGAGCAGTTCTTC. V gene TRBV3-1 (or the pseudogene TRBV3-2) combines with J gene TRBJ2-1; 7 bases align to TRBD1. J was trimmed by 5 bases and V by 8 bases; bases with no gene match: 9. The length of the CDR3 is 14 residues. In germline, CDR1 is LGHDT, CDR2 YNNKEL (reference sequence).

This clone was detected once. This chain connects TRBV27 to TRBJ2-1, with 9 bases fitting TRBD2. The trim removed 2 bases at V and 2 bases at J, leaving 4 bases unmatched. Germline values: CDR1 MNHEY, CDR2 SMNVEV (reference sequence). CDR3 size: 16 residues. The CDR3 loop is CASSLIGGRAYNEQFF. Written as DNA, the CDR3 is TGTGCCAGCAGTTTAATTGGCGGGAGGGCCTACAATGAGCAGTTCTTC.

This chain uses TRBV28 with TRBJ1-6, with no clear D. Germline V lookup: CDR1 MDHEN, CDR2 SYDVKM. This CDR3 spans 17 amino acids. The ends were cut back, 2 bases at V and 7 bases at J, with 18 bases in the middle. The CDR3 loop reads CASSLKLGRLSNSPLHF. DNA of the CDR3: TGTGCCAGCAGTTTAAAACTAGGCAGACTGTCCAATTCACCCCTCCACTTT. The full variable domain, with the rest looked up from reference TRBV28 and TRBJ1-6, is DVKVTQSSRYLVKRTGEKVFLECVQDMDHENMFWYRQDPGLGLRLIYFSYDVKMKEKGDIPEGYSVSREKKERFSLILESASTNQTSMYLCASSLKLGRLSNSPLHFGNGTRLTVT.

The CDR3, as DNA: TGTGCCAGCAGCTTGGCTGGGGGCCGGACTGAAGCTTTCTTT. This sequence encodes CASSLAGGRTEAFF. The chain carries TRBV5-5 and TRBJ1-1; possibly TRBD1 for D (6 bases). V was cut by 0 bases and J by 5 bases, with 11 bases left in between. Looked up from germline, CDR1 is SGHKS and CDR2 is YYEKEE (reference sequence). The CDR3 spans 14 residues. The full variable domain, in which reference TRBV5-5 and TRBJ1-1 provide the parts outside the CDR3, is DAGVTQSPTHLIKTRGQQVTLRCSPISGHKSVSWYQQVLGQGPQFIFQYYEKEERGRGNFPDRFSARQFPNYSSELNVNALLLGDSALYLCASSLAGGRTEAFFGQGTRLTVV.

The chain employs TRBV7-8 and TRBJ1-2; D call uncertain. The CDR3 sequence is 13 residues long. V was shortened by 5 bases and J by 6 bases, with 13 bases between the two germline ends. Germline lookup yields CDR1 SGHVS and CDR2 FQNEAQ. CDR3 sequence (DNA): TGTGCCAGCAGCCCCTTTTTAGGAGATGGCTACACCTTC. This encodes CASSPFLGDGYTF.

V usage is TRBV6-1 and J usage is TRBJ2-5; 8 bases are a match to TRBD1. The germline CDR1 and CDR2 sequences are MNHNS and SASEGT. This CDR3 contains 17 residues. The junction had 12 bases not matched to a gene; V was cut back by 4 bases and J by 2 bases. CDR3: CASSGGQGPWQQETQYF. The CDR3, as DNA: TGTGCCAGCAGTGGTGGACAGGGTCCGTGGCAACAAGAGACCCAGTACTTC.

The rearrangement links TRBV7-6 to TRBJ2-7; no definite D call. Germline CDR1 is SGHVS and CDR2 is FNYEAQ. V dropped 7 bases and J dropped 4 bases, with 11 bases sitting between them. The CDR3 has 12 amino acids. The CDR3 DNA reads TGTGCCAGCACCTCAGTATCGTACGAGCAGTACTTC. Its protein product is CASTSVSYEQYF.

J is TRBJ2-1 and V is TRBV20-1; the D is unclear. The CDR3 runs 8 residues. V was clipped by 7 bases and J by 13 bases, with 8 bases between them. Germline assignment: CDR1 DFQATT and CDR2 SNEGSKA (reference sequence). CDR3 nucleotides: TGCAGTGGTGGCTTTCAGTTCTTC. It specifies CSGGFQFF.

The chain combines TRBV19 with TRBJ2-1; TRBD2 agrees at 10 bases. The CDR3 sequence is 15 residues long. Germline CDR1 reads LNHDA; CDR2 reads SQIVND (reference sequence). V trimming: 8 bases; J trimming: 3 bases; junction bases outside the gene matches: 7. CDR3: CASHPSGSGYNEQFF. The CDR3 DNA sequence: TGTGCCAGTCACCCTAGCGGGAGTGGCTACAATGAGCAGTTCTTC.

A remark on this clone: At one end the junction does not follow the germline gene, possibly because of a read error. J is TRBJ1-6 and V is TRBV6-1; the D gene is possibly TRBD1 (5 bases). The CDR3 has 11 residues. Germline values: CDR1 MNHNS, CDR2 SASEGT. The CDR3 coding sequence is TGTGCCAGCAGTGAAGGGAGAGACAGCTACTTT. It specifies CASSEGRDSYF.